This T cell receptor beta chain was recovered during a study of cytomegalovirus exposure and HLA in healthy donors. As for this clone: As yet, its antigen is unknown.

Primers for the PCR totalled 60 Vbeta and 13 Jbeta. Sequenced by immunoSEQ multiplex PCR; TCRdb stores in-frame clones only, minus some. The sample lists roughly 110,000 clones; more than 65% were seen once. The study's findings and limits: The authors judged a highly shared variant cluster likely a sequencing artifact. Across HLA loci, a later analysis found differing TCR association rates, with DRB1 most and HLA-C fewest. Earlier findings revealed that most TCR beta V segments proved productive either about 87% or about 30% of the time.

V lost 5 bases to trimming and J lost 6 bases; unmatched junction nucleotides: 5. This CDR3 is built from 14 residues. Germline-derived CDR1 and CDR2 are MNHNS and SASEGT. The receptor was isolated from a woman between 25 and 40 years old in good health and CMV-seronegative. What was sequenced was PBMCs. This chain uses TRBV6-1 with TRBJ1-5; 9 nucleotides line up with TRBD1. The CDR3 reads CASSLTGGIQPQHF. The CDR3 nucleotides read TGTGCCAGCAGTTTGACAGGGGGGATTCAGCCCCAGCATTTT.